Listed here is a single T cell receptor (beta chain). In the original workflow: It was from reference gene primer amplification that nucleated cell counts were estimated. Sequencing used immunoSEQ multiplex PCR; TCRdb keeps in-frame clones, though not all of them. V, J and clone size are taken as reported in that table, and D and trimming were inferred from the DNA itself. The sample records 3,000 to 4,000 clones, around 90% being singletons. This specimen belongs to a study of blood T cell repertoires in COVID-19. Study-wide background: There were acute and convalescent COVID-19 samples, and they came from the United States, Italy and Spain. From T cells, B-cell-depleted T cells, or PBMCs came the material, which was cDNA or gDNA.

The CDR3 has 16 residues. Losses at the gene ends were 0 bases for V and 1 base for J; bases not matched to a gene: 1. CDR1 is SGHRS and CDR2 is YFSETQ in the germline V gene. Material for sequencing was peripheral blood. The chain carries TRBV5-1 and TRBJ1-3, with 10 nucleotides matching TRBD1. The source is a woman in her 70s with active COVID-19. The CDR3 sequence is CASSLGQGASGNTIYF. As DNA, the CDR3 is TGCGCCAGCAGCTTGGGACAGGGGGCGTCTGGAAACACCATATATTTT.